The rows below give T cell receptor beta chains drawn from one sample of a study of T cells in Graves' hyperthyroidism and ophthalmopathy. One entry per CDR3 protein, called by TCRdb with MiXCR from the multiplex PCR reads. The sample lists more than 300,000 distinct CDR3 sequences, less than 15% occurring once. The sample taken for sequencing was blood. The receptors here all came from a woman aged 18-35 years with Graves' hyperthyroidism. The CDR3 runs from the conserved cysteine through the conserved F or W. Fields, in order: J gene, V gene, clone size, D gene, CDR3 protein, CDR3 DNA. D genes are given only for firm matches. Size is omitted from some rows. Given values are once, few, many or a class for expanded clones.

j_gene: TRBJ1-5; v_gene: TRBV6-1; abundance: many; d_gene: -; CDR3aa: CASAGRNQPQHF; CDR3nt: TGTGCCTCGGCAGGGCGCAATCAGCCCCAGCATTTT
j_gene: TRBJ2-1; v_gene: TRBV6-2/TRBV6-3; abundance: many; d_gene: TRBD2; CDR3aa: CASSSPSGGADEQFF; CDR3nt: TGTGCCAGCAGTTCCCCTAGCGGGGGGGCGGATGAGCAGTTCTTC
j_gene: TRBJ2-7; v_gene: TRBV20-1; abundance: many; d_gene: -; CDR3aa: CSANQGGYEQYF; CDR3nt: TGCAGTGCTAACCAGGGAGGCTACGAGCAGTACTTC
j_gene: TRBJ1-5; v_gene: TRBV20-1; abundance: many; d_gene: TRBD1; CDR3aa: CSARDQTGYPYSNQPQHF; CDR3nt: TGCAGTGCTAGAGATCAGACAGGGTATCCCTATAGCAATCAGCCCCAGCATTTT
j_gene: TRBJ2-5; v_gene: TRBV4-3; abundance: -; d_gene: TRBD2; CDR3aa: CASSLRVAGGETQYF; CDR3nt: TGCGCCAGCAGCCTCAGGGTAGCGGGAGGGGAGACCCAGTACTTC
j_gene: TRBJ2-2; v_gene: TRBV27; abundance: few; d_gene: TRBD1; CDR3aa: CASRLQGALPGELFF; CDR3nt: TGTGCCAGCAGATTACAGGGGGCGCTTCCCGGGGAGCTGTTTTTT
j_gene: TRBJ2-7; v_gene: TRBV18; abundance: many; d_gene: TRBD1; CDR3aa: CASSPGQGAWQYF; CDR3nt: TGTGCCAGCTCACCGGGACAGGGGGCTTGGCAGTACTTC
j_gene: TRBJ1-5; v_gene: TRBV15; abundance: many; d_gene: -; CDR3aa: CATSRDRIGTGFNQPQHF; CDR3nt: TGTGCCACCAGCAGAGATCGAATTGGGACGGGCTTTAATCAGCCCCAGCATTTT
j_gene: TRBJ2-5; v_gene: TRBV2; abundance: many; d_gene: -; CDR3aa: CASSEALGSQETQYF; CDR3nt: TGTGCCAGCAGTGAAGCCTTGGGTAGTCAAGAGACCCAGTACTTC
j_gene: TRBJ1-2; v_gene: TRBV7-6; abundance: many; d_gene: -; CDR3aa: CASSFGDRFDYGYTF; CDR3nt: TGTGCCAGCAGCTTCGGTGACAGGTTCGATTATGGCTACACCTTC
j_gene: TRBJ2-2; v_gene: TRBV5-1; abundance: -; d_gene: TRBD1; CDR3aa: CASSTGQANTGELFF; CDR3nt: TGCGCCAGCAGCACGGGACAGGCGAATACCGGGGAGCTGTTTTTT
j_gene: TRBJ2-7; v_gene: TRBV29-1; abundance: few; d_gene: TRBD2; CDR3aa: CSVELAESSYEQYF; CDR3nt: TGCAGCGTTGAACTAGCGGAGAGCTCCTACGAGCAGTACTTC
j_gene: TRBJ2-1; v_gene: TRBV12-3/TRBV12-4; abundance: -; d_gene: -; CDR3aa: CASSQGASGLGNEQFF; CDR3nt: TGTGCCAGCAGTCAGGGGGCTAGCGGCCTCGGCAATGAGCAGTTCTTC
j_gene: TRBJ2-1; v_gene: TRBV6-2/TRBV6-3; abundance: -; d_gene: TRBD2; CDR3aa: CASRGSGTSPSPFF; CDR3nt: TGTGCCAGCCGGGGGTCCGGGACTAGCCCTTCACCGTTCTTC
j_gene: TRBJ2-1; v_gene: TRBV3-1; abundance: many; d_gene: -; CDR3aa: CASSQELGVGEQFF; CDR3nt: TGTGCCAGCAGCCAAGAACTGGGGGTTGGGGAGCAGTTCTTC
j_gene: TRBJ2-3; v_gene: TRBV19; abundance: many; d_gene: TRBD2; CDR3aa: CATQLLAGEDTQYF; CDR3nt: TGTGCCACCCAACTACTAGCGGGAGAGGATACGCAGTATTTT
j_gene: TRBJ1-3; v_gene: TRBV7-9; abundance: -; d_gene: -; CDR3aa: CASSRPQVLVGNTIYF; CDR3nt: TGTGCCAGCAGCCGTCCACAGGTCTTGGTTGGAAACACCATATATTTT
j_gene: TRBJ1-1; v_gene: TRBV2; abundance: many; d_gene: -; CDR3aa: CASSEDIWNTEAFF; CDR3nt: TGTGCCAGCAGTGAGGATATTTGGAACACTGAAGCTTTCTTT
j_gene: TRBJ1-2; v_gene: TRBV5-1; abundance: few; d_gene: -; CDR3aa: CASSSSSYGYTF; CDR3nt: TGCGCCAGCAGCTCGTCCTCCTATGGCTACACCTTC
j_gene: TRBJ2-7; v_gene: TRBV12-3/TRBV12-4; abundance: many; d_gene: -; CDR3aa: CASTNSEGGYEQYF; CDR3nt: TGTGCCAGCACCAACAGCGAAGGGGGGTACGAGCAGTACTTC